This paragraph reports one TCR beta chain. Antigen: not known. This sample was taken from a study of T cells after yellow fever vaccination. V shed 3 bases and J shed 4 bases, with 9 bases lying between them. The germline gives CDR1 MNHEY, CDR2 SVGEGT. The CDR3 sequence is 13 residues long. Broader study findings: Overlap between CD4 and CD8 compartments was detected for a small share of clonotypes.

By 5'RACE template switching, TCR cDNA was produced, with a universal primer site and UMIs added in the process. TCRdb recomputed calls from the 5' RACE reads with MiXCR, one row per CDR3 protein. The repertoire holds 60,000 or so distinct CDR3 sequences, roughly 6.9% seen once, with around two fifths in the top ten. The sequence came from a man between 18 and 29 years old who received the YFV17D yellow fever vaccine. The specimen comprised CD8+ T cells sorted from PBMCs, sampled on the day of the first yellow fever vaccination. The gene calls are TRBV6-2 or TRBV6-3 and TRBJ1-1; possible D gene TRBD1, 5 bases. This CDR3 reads CASSYGGATEAFF. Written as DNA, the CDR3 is TGTGCCAGCAGTTATGGAGGGGCCACTGAAGCTTTCTTT.